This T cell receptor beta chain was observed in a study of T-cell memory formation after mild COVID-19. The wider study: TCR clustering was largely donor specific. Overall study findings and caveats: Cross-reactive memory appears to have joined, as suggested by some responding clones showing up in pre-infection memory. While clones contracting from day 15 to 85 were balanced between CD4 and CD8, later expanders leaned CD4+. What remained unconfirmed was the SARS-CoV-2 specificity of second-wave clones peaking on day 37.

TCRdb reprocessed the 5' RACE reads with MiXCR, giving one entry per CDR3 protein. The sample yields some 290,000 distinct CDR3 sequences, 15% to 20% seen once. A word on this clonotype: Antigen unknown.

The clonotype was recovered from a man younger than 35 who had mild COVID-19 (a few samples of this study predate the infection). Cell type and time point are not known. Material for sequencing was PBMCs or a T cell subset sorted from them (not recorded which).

In nucleotides, the CDR3 is TGTGCCAGCAGCTTAGGACAGGGGGCGCGTGGGGAGCTGTTTTTT. Its translation: CASSLGQGARGELFF. The chain recombines TRBV7-3 with TRBJ2-2; 11 nucleotides match TRBD1. This CDR3 is 15 amino acids long. Looked up from germline, CDR1 is SGHTA and CDR2 is FQGTGA. V was clipped by 2 bases and J by 8 bases; unmatched bases: 4.